This TCR beta chain was captured in a study of identical twins. TCRdb called the 5' RACE reads again in MiXCR, with one record for every CDR3 protein. The table shows approximately 230,000 distinct CDR3 sequences, with more than 13% occurring only once. This clonotype has at least ten counts. There are 14 residues in the CDR3. The V segment lost 4 bases and the J segment 10 bases; nucleotides outside the gene matches: 7. Germline V gene lookup returns CDR1 MNHEY and CDR2 SVGAGI. The V gene is TRBV6-5, the J gene TRBJ1-6; 7 bases are shared with TRBD1. This receptor was taken from a young woman in good health. Sequenced: memory (CD45RO+) T cells sorted from blood. CDR3 amino acids: CASSLTGEGSPLHF. The CDR3, as DNA: TGTGCCAGCAGTTTAACAGGGGAGGGCTCACCCCTCCACTTT.